This T cell receptor beta chain originates from a study of cytomegalovirus exposure and HLA in healthy donors. Study context: The Caucasian-associated ancestry cluster held roughly 84% of 350 to 450 genotyped donors. Whole-study findings and limits: CMV serostatus was the only immune exposure information that was available. V- and J-gene trimming in TCR beta was tied to a missense DCLRE1C variant by an analysis performed later.

Points on this clone: As yet, its antigen is unknown.

Vbeta (60) and Jbeta (13) primers were used in the PCR. The method was immunoSEQ multiplex PCR; TCRdb's version includes in-frame clones alone and lacks a portion of them. The table shows some 99,000 clones, with approximately 71% occurring only once. The CDR3 is 14 amino acids. Unmatched junction bases numbered 1, after V lost 4 bases and J lost 3 bases. The germline V gene has CDR1 MGHDK and CDR2 SYGVNS. The sequenced sample was PBMCs. This chain joins TRBV25-1 and TRBJ1-2, with TRBD1 matching over 11 bases. The sequence came from a man aged 35 to 55 in good health and CMV-seronegative. The DNA of the CDR3 is TGTGCCAGCAGTGGGGACAGGGGGTACTATGGCTACACCTTC. Its translation: CASSGDRGYYGYTF.